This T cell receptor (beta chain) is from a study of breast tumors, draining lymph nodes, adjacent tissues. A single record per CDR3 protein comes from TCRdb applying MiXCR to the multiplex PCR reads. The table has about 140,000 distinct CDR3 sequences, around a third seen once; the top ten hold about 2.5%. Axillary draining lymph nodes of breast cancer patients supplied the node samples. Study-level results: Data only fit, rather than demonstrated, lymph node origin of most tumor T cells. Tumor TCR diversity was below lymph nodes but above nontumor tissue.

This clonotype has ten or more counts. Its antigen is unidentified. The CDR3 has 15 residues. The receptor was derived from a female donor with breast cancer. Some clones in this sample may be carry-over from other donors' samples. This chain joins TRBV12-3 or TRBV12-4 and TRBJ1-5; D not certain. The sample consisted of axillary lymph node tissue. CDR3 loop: CATSVSANGNQPQHF. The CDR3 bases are TGTGCTACCAGCGTTTCGGCTAATGGCAATCAGCCCCAGCATTTT.